The T cell receptor beta chain described here comes from a study of cytomegalovirus exposure and HLA in healthy donors. The wider study: In a previous analysis, 117 million unique TCR beta sequences were found from roughly 200 million T cells. A preliminary data release comprised approximately 85 million unique TCRs obtained from HLA-typed donors. Study conclusions and caveats: Reports indicate that TCR beta sequences accurately predicted the HLA-A and HLA-B alleles of most subjects.

Of note for this clone: Its cognate antigen is unknown.

Use of 60 Vbeta and 13 Jbeta primers characterized the PCR. The protocol was immunoSEQ multiplex PCR, while the TCRdb copy is restricted to in-frame clones and leaves out a portion. This table holds roughly 130,000 clones, about three quarters found once. V lost 5 bases and J 4 bases, leaving 14 bases between the germline ends. The CDR3 consists of 14 residues. The germline gives CDR1 SEHNR, CDR2 FQNEAQ (reference sequence). V and J are TRBV7-9 and TRBJ2-5, with D possibly matching TRBD1 (5 bases). This sequence was found in a man aged 35 to 55 in good health and CMV-seropositive. Sequencing used PBMCs. The CDR3 DNA is TGTGCCAGCAGCACTAAGGTGGGGCTAGAGACCCAGTACTTC. Its protein is CASSTKVGLETQYF.